This paragraph covers one T cell receptor (beta chain) sequence. The use of a sample-barcoded 5' primer and a J-beta primer mix characterized a second PCR of about 7 to 12 cycles. MiXCR, run by TCRdb on the 5' RACE reads, gives a single entry per CDR3 protein. Of more than 900,000 distinct CDR3 sequences in the sample, around 25% were seen once. Sample donors were healthy Caucasian individuals that came from Russia, aged roughly 6 to 95. This record belongs to a study of blood T cells in healthy people across ages. Germline V gene data show CDR1 as DFQATT and CDR2 as SNEGSKA (reference sequence). CDR3 length: 13 residues. The ends were cut back, 6 bases at V and 5 bases at J, with 13 bases in the middle. These data also featured in a second study, about T cells of mothers and their children. From that study: In this cohort, donors were three healthy Caucasian mothers plus their six children. With unrelated pairs as the comparison, related mother-child pairs had a slightly higher overlap that was not significant.

Input material: blood. The V call is TRBV20-1, the J call TRBJ2-2; D is undetermined. The sequence was collected from a girl under 10 years old in good health. The CDR3: CSARTLGTGELFF. In nucleotides, the CDR3 is TGCAGTGCCAGAACCCTAGGGACCGGGGAGCTGTTTTTT.